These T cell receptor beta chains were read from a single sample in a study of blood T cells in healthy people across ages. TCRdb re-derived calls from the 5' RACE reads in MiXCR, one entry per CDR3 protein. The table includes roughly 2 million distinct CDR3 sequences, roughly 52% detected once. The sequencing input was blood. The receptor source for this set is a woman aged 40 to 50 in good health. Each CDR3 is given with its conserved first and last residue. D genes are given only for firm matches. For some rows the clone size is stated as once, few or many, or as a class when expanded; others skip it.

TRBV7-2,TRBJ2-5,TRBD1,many,TGTGCCAGCAGCTTAGGCCCAGGGGGACAAGAGACCCAGTACTTC,CASSLGPGGQETQYF
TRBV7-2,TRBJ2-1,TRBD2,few,TGTGCCAGCAGCTTAGAGTCTAGCGGGTTGGGATTTCAGTTCTTC,CASSLESSGLGFQFF
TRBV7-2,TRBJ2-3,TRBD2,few,TGTGCCAGCAGCTTAGGGCGGGGGACCTCCCGGGGCACAGATACGCAGTATTTT,CASSLGRGTSRGTDTQYF
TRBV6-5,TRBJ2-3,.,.,TGTGCCAGCAAAACAGGTCTTTACCACACAGATACGCAGTATTTT,CASKTGLYHTDTQYF
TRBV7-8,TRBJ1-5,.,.,TGTGCCAGCAGCTTCCGGGACGGATATAGCAATCAGCCCCAGCATTTT,CASSFRDGYSNQPQHF
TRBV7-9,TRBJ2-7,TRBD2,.,TGTGCCAGCAGCGCAGGACTAGCGGGGCAATACGAGCAGTACTTC,CASSAGLAGQYEQYF
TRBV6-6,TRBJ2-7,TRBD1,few,TGTGCCAGCAGTTACTCGTTTCAGGGGGCCTACGAGCAGTACTTC,CASSYSFQGAYEQYF
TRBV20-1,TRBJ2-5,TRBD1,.,TGCAGTGCTAGAGATCCCTGGACAGGGCAAGAGACCCAGTACTTC,CSARDPWTGQETQYF
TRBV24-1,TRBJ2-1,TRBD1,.,TGTGCCACCAGTGATTTTTTGGCTGGACAGGGGGCGAACTACAATGAGCAGTTCTTC,CATSDFLAGQGANYNEQFF
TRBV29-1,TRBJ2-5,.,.,TGCAGCGTTGGTCACAGCCGAAGGGAGACCCAGTACTTC,CSVGHSRRETQYF
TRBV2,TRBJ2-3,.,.,TGTGCCAGCAGTGGGGTCGGCCAGTACACCACAGATACGCAGTATTTT,CASSGVGQYTTDTQYF
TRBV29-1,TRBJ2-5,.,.,TGCAGCTATACAAGAACGGGACCAGGAGAGACCCAGTACTTC,CSYTRTGPGETQYF
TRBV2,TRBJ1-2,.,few,TGTGCCAGCAGTGACCCAGCCTATGGCTACACCTTC,CASSDPAYGYTF
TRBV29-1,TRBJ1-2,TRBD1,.,TGCAGCGTTTTCATCCGTGGACAGGGTGGTTATGGCTACACCTTC,CSVFIRGQGGYGYTF
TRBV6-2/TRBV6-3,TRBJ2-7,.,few,TGTGCCAGCAGAGGCCTAAAGAGCGGTTTACCCTACGAGCAGTACTTC,CASRGLKSGLPYEQYF
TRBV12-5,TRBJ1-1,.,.,TGTGCTAGTGGTTTGGATAGAACTGGGGCTTTCTTT,CASGLDRTGAFF
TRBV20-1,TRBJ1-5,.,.,TGCAGTGCTAGAGCCCAACAGGGCAATCAGCCCCAGCATTTT,CSARAQQGNQPQHF
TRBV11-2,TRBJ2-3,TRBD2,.,TGTGCCAGCAGCTTAATAAGGCTAGCGGGGCTCACAGATACGCAGTATTTT,CASSLIRLAGLTDTQYF
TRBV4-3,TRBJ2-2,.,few,TGCGCCAGCAGCGACGTCACCGGGGAGCTGTTTTTT,CASSDVTGELFF
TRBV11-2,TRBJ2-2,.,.,TGTGCCAGCAGCTTAGGGGACCAAAAAGGGCTGTTTTTT,CASSLGDQKGLFF
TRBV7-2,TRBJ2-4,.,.,TGTGCCAGCAGCTTAGCTCTCATTCAGTACTTC,CASSLALIQYF
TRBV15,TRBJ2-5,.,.,TGTGCCACCAGCAGAGAGATGCCCCGACAATCCCAAGAGACCCAGTACTTC,CATSREMPRQSQETQYF
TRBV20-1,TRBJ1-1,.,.,TGCAGTGCCCAGGGGCCGAGGAGTCTAAACACTGAAGCTTTCTTT,CSAQGPRSLNTEAFF
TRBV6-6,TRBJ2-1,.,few,TGTGCCAGCAGTCCCCGGGGGAACAATGAGCAGTTCTTC,CASSPRGNNEQFF
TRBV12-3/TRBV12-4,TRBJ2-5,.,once,TGTGCCAGCAGTCCCACAGGGCCTCTTGGGGAGACCCAGTACTTC,CASSPTGPLGETQYF
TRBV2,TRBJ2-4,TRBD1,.,TGTGCCAGCAGGACAGGGTTAGCCAAAAACATTCAGTACTTC,CASRTGLAKNIQYF
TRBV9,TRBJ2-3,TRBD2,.,TGTGCCAGCAGCACCACTAGCGGGGGGCTTGGAGATACGCAGTATTTT,CASSTTSGGLGDTQYF
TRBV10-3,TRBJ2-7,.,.,TGTGCCATCAGTGACACAGGGAGCGGCGAGCAGTACTTC,CAISDTGSGEQYF